This note documents a single T cell receptor beta chain sequence. Its antigen is undetermined. V lost 8 bases to trimming and J lost 11 bases, with 18 bases between them. The CDR3 consists of 12 residues. CDR1 and CDR2 (germline): MRHNA, SNTAGT. This entry is derived from a study of blood T cells in healthy people across ages. Study-level points and caveats: Significant beta diversity loss was already apparent by age roughly 40, declining roughly linearly. More naive CD4+ cells and higher diversity were found in long-lived than in aged donors.

The total RNA that was extracted per sample amounted to at least 5 micrograms. Together with a sample-barcoded 5' primer, a J-beta primer mix was included in a second PCR lasting roughly 6 to 12 cycles. Each CDR3 protein gets one entry after TCRdb re-called the 5' RACE reads with MiXCR. Seen here are some 900,000 distinct CDR3 sequences, around 46% observed once, and the top ten hold about an eighth. The sample comprised blood. This TCR came from a man aged 30-40 years in good health. The J gene is TRBJ2-5, the V gene TRBV6-4; D may correspond to TRBD1 or TRBD2 (5 bases each). In nucleotides, the CDR3 is TGTGCCAGCGGGGACGGGATCAATGAGCAGTACTTC. Translating gives CASGDGINEQYF.